A single sample gave rise to the 8 T cell receptor beta chains below, sequenced in a study of blood T cell repertoires in COVID-19. Measured with immunoSEQ multiplex PCR; TCRdb has only the in-frame clones, and not every one. The sample gives over 250,000 clones, about 89% of which show up once; less than 3% is in the top ten. The sequencing input was PBMCs or T cells enriched from blood (not recorded which). These receptors came from a young woman who had recovered from COVID-19.

The J gene is TRBJ2-1, the V gene TRBV28; TRBD2 is a possible D gene (6 bases). Trimming cost V 4 bases and J 6 bases, with 19 bases left between them. Germline V gene data show CDR1 as MDHEN and CDR2 as SYDVKM. This CDR3 comprises 16 residues. CDR3 in amino acids: CASSSPSSGSLNEQFF. The CDR3 DNA is TGTGCCAGCAGTTCCCCCTCGTCCGGGAGCCTCAATGAGCAGTTCTTC. The full variable domain, rest sourced from reference TRBV28 and TRBJ2-1, is DVKVTQSSRYLVKRTGEKVFLECVQDMDHENMFWYRQDPGLGLRLIYFSYDVKMKEKGDIPEGYSVSREKKERFSLILESASTNQTSMYLCASSSPSSGSLNEQFFGPGTRLTVL.

This clone was recorded a few times. The rearrangement uses TRBV7-2 and TRBJ2-3; 8 nucleotides align to TRBD2. This CDR3 has 15 residues. V shed 3 bases and J 2 bases; nucleotides not matched to a gene: 4. Germline CDR1 and CDR2: SGHTA and FQGNSA. CDR3 bases: TGTGCCAGCAGCTTCCGAGCGGGGGACACAGATACGCAGTATTTT. Encoded protein: CASSFRAGDTDTQYF.

The CDR3: CASSQDPKNYLNQPQHF. DNA of the CDR3: TGCGCCAGCAGCCAAGATCCTAAGAATTACCTCAATCAGCCCCAGCATTTT. The chain couples TRBV4-1 to TRBJ1-5; D remains ambiguous. The V end was cut by 0 bases, the J end by 3 bases, with 15 bases between. The CDR3 is 17 amino acids. Germline-derived CDR1 and CDR2 are MGHRA and YSYEKL.

A note on this clone: This same CDR3 is encoded by further DNA sequences in the sample. The chain uses TRBV5-1 and TRBJ1-5; D possibly corresponds to TRBD1 (6 bases). V was pared by 0 bases and J by 0 bases, with 7 bases between. The CDR3 is made up of 15 amino acids. Germline assignment: CDR1 SGHRS and CDR2 YFSETQ. CDR3 bases: TGCGCCAGCAGCTTGGCAGGGGTTAGCAATCAGCCCCAGCATTTT. This translates into CASSLAGVSNQPQHF.

V gene TRBV4-1 combines with J gene TRBJ1-1; D is possibly TRBD1 (5 bases). Germline V CDR1 and CDR2: MGHRA, YSYEKL. Trimming cost V 2 bases and J 0 bases, with 19 bases left between them. This CDR3 comprises 18 residues. The CDR3 spells CASSQSMGGVRLNTEAFF. DNA of the CDR3: TGCGCCAGCAGCCAAAGTATGGGGGGGGTACGGTTGAACACTGAAGCTTTCTTT.

This chain connects TRBV28 to TRBJ2-7, with D maybe TRBD2 (5 bases). Trimming pared 6 bases from V and 2 bases from J, leaving 11 bases between. The CDR3 runs 13 residues. In germline, CDR1 is MDHEN, CDR2 SYDVKM. CDR3 DNA sequence: TGTGCCAGCAGCTTACTAGGCACCTACGAGCAGTACTTC. Translation: CASSLLGTYEQYF.

The chain uses TRBV15 and TRBJ2-2, with 10 bases that match TRBD2. J gave up 4 bases and V 4 bases, and 3 bases lay outside the gene matches. CDR3 size: 15 residues. Germline CDR1 reads LNHNV; CDR2 reads YYDKDF (reference sequence). The CDR3 DNA is TGTGCCACCAGCATACCTAGCGGGGGCACCGGGGAGCTGTTTTTT. Protein: CATSIPSGGTGELFF.

V is TRBV7-2 and J is TRBJ1-1; TRBD1 agrees at 9 bases. Germline lookup yields CDR1 SGHTA and CDR2 FQGNSA. The CDR3 has 13 amino acids. V lost 5 bases to trimming and J lost 12 bases; unmatched junction nucleotides: 10. The CDR3 sequence is CASSVRDRERTFF. In DNA form, the CDR3 reads TGTGCCAGCAGCGTCCGGGACAGGGAGAGAACTTTCTTT.